This T cell receptor beta chain was identified during a study of shared clonotypes between healthy human individuals (dated by TCRdb to about 2020). Describing the broader study: A few men and two women, aged 18 to 49 years, made up the cohort. Per donor, leukapheresis produced somewhere between about 0.8 and 9.5 billion PBMCs. To estimate repertoire size and how much clonotypes are shared between individuals, the study performed deep sequencing of blood TCR repertoires from roughly five healthy adults. Libraries were prepared and TCR repertoires were sequenced by different laboratories using diverse techniques, in order to increase sequencing depth and limit assay-specific biases. Per donor, three plates each were used for CD4 naive and CD4 memory, two for CD8 naive, and one for CD8 memory. The full study reports these points: Rarefaction of sorted-subset datasets indicated incomplete sequencing despite the large sequencing depth. Because the study included only a small number of donors, the genetic and exposure-history diversity represented was limited. About 5% of naive CD4, around 4% of naive CD8, roughly 2.5% of memory CD4, and 0.35% to 0.4% of memory CD8 clonotypes were shared across several donors. Sampling was limited to blood, and TCR repertoires in tissue likely differ from TCR repertoires in blood. Compared with non-shared clonotypes, the clonotypes found in all four sorted-subset donors had higher generation probabilities. Naive subsets generally had larger estimated clonotype richness than memory subsets. Pairwise subsampling indicated that sequencing depth was expected to affect the degree of clonotype sharing among donors.

Via the germline V gene, CDR1 is KGHSH and CDR2 LQKENI. V is trimmed back by 6 bases and J by 3 bases, and the junction contains 4 bases that no gene match accounts for. Measured from the cysteine to the phenylalanine, the CDR3 is 15 residues long. Only CDR3 DNA remains: 45 bases, in frame from the first base. Healthy HIV-negative adults with no recently reported acute infections or vaccinations were included as donors. Every donor was a Caucasian adult living in Nashville, Tennessee, USA. CD4+ T cells were enriched by magnetic negative selection; naive cells were then positively selected on CD45RA, and the negative fraction formed the memory subset. After blood collection by leukapheresis, PBMCs were isolated using Ficoll-Histopaque density gradient centrifugation and then cryopreserved in the vapor phase of liquid nitrogen. Purity and quantity of every magnetically sorted T cell population were checked by analytical flow cytometry. Each sorted fraction had its genomic DNA isolated and then quantified by UV absorbance on a Nanodrop 2000c.

TCR CDR3 regions were amplified from genomic DNA by multiplex PCR using the deep immunoSEQ assay. For each cell subset, the extracted genomic DNA was distributed evenly across all wells of several immunoSEQ 96-well plates, and each plate served as one replicate. Each replicate PCR for sorted subsets received around 0.2 ug genomic DNA, equal to roughly 30,000 T cell genomes. Purified libraries were measured with a Qubit 3.0 fluorometer, size-checked on a Bioanalyzer 2100, and measured again with the KAPA Library Quantification kit. Every immunoSEQ 96-well plate was sequenced on a separate single-read 150-cycle Illumina NextSeq 550 flow cell. Under the source paper's analysis protocol: Because only junctional sequences without quality scores were contained in the immunoSEQ output, filtering matching that applied to full-length reads could not be performed. Sequences were annotated with PyIR, a Python wrapper for IgBLAST v1.9, and V/J genes and CDR3 were assigned using IMGT germline references. Any read was removed if the V/J assignment was weak (E-value above 1e-6), the CDR3 was missing, or the read contained stop codons, out-of-frame junctions, or ambiguous translated residues. V3J clonotypes were defined by identical inferred V gene, J gene, and CDR3 amino acid sequence. Percentage overlap between repertoires was calculated by dividing the number of shared unique clonotypes by the size of the smaller repertoire. RTK rarefaction, the Chao1 estimator, and Recon v2.1 estimates of unobserved clonotypes were used to assess repertoire richness. OLGA was used to compute generation probabilities for all TCRbeta clonotypes that the gDNA method yielded from a handful of donors. TCRdb took this table from immuneACCESS and kept in-frame rearrangements with V and J called. Such tables lack part of the clones; where checked against another copy, unresolved V genes explain under half of the gap, and the rest is unexplained. That table is the source of V, J and clone size, and D and trimming were worked out from the DNA. The table for this sample lists over 850,000 clones; around three quarters of them were counted only once. The ten largest clonotypes hold approximately 0.5% of the sample.

Comments on this clone: Its target antigen remains unknown. No much larger clonotype is one base removed from it; base qualities were not supplied.

Rearrangement joined TRBV18 to TRBJ2-5; the central 13 bases match TRBD2. The sequence came from a man younger than 30 in good health. Some clones in this sample may be carry-over from other donors' samples. The sequencing sample was made of memory CD4+ T cells from PBMCs. The cell subset or site label here, explained by the study, means: CD45RA-negative fraction. The CDR3 amino acid sequence is: CASSRGTSGEETQYF. DNA sequence: TGTGCCAGCTCCCGAGGGACTAGCGGGGAAGAGACCCAGTACTTC.